Included here is one T cell receptor (beta chain) sequence, with context. Methods used by the authors: From reference gene primer amplification, estimates of nucleated cell counts were derived. The repertoire was sequenced with immunoSEQ multiplex PCR; TCRdb's copy has only in-frame clones and lacks some. V, J and clone size were drawn from that table, and D and trimming were deduced from the DNA. The sample consists of a few hundred thousand clones, around 85% of them appearing once. Germline trimming cut 2 bases from V and 1 base from J; bases unmatched to any gene: 6. Looked up from germline, CDR1 is LNHDA and CDR2 is SQIVND (reference sequence). The CDR3 runs 16 residues. The data belong to a study of blood T cell repertoires in COVID-19. Living in about two dozen US areas, the participants were between roughly 18 and 89 years of age. Allocation to cohorts depended on clinical history reported by the participants. Recovered status in Cohort 3 required two negative PCRs, clearance, or symptom resolution.

This receptor was obtained from a woman aged 25 to 39 who had recovered from COVID-19. The chain joins TRBV19 to TRBJ1-1, with 8 bases matching TRBD1. The material sequenced was PBMCs or T cells enriched from blood (not recorded which). CDR3 in amino acids: CASSISQGAGNTEAFF. CDR3 nucleotides: TGTGCCAGTAGTATATCCCAGGGGGCAGGGAACACTGAAGCTTTCTTT.